Below, 21 T cell receptor beta chains from the same sample are listed, as sequenced in a study of CD8+CD57+ T cells in acquired aplastic anemia (dated by TCRdb to between 2018 and 2020). TCRdb shows the sequencer as Illumina HiSeq 2000. TCR beta VDJ combination and CDR3 sequence profiling used genomic DNA as the template. The raw public reads went through TCRdb reprocessing: fastp at Q25, MiXCR clone calling, in-frame beta chains kept. For every CDR3 protein sequence, its rows merge into one entry that carries the most common genes and DNA. The table for this sample lists roughly 250,000 distinct CDR3 sequences; 45% to 50% of them were counted only once. Clones ranked in the top ten supply 7.8% of the sample. Flow cytometry had shown CD8+CD57+ cell expansion in the patients selected for sequencing. The sample was sorted CD4+, CD8+, or CD8+CD57+ T cells (not recorded which) from PBMCs. The receptors were gathered from a human donor with aplastic anemia.

Comments on this clonotype: One base away lies a much larger clone, so this may be a sequencing read error. CDR3 sequence (DNA): TGTGCCAGTAGAGATCCGGGACTAGGATCCCACAATGAGCAGTTCTTC. It is translated as CASRDPGLGSHNEQFF. The chain employs TRBV19 and TRBJ2-1, with 8 bases that match TRBD2. Germline CDR1 reads LNHDA; CDR2 reads SQIVND (reference sequence). V shed 6 bases and J 5 bases; nucleotides not matched to a gene: 12. This CDR3 region has 16 residues.

This clonotype was found many times. CDR3 sequence reads: CASSRDGDTGELFF. The CDR3 bases are TGTGCCAGCAGCCGGGATGGGGACACCGGGGAGCTGTTTTTT. The V call is TRBV6-4, the J call TRBJ2-2; the D gene is possibly TRBD2 (5 bases). Between the trimmed V and J ends, which lost 6 bases and 3 bases, there was a span of 11 bases. CDR1 is MRHNA and CDR2 is SNTAGT in the germline V gene. The CDR3 contains 14 residues.

This clonotype was picked up a small number of times. J is TRBJ1-5 and V is TRBV7-9; no reliable D call. Trimming stripped 1 base from V and 5 bases from J, with 12 bases between. CDR3 size: 15 residues. Germline assignment: CDR1 SEHNR and CDR2 FQNEAQ (reference sequence). The CDR3 is CASSLGRQVDQPQHF. DNA of the CDR3: TGTGCCAGCAGCTTAGGGCGGCAGGTGGATCAGCCCCAGCATTTT.

This clonotype has only a few counts. This chain uses TRBV2 with TRBJ2-3; D possibly uses TRBD1 or TRBD2 (5 bases each). This CDR3 is built from 17 residues. The germline gives CDR1 SNHLY, CDR2 FYNNEI. The V end was cut by 4 bases, the J end by 3 bases, with 20 bases between. The CDR3 loop reads CASSVRGVGRVTDTQYF. Here the CDR3 DNA reads TGTGCCAGCAGTGTAAGGGGAGTCGGCAGGGTAACAGATACGCAGTATTTT.

The V call is TRBV7-9, the J call TRBJ2-2; D may be TRBD1 (6 bases). V shed 3 bases and J shed 4 bases, with 9 bases lying between them. CDR1 and CDR2 from the germline V gene are SEHNR and FQNEAQ (reference sequence). The CDR3 is made up of 14 amino acids. This CDR3 reads CASSFQGFTGELFF. The CDR3 coding sequence is TGTGCCAGCAGCTTTCAGGGGTTCACCGGGGAGCTGTTTTTT.

This chain joins TRBV24-1 and TRBJ1-6, with D hard to call. CDR3 length: 13 amino acids. V was trimmed by 7 bases and J by 8 bases, leaving 11 bases between them. Germline CDR1 KGHDR, CDR2 SFDVKD. The CDR3 region is CATSVEKDSPLHF. CDR3 bases: TGTGCCACCAGCGTGGAGAAGGATTCACCCCTCCACTTT.

This clonotype was seen at least ten times. The chain employs TRBV7-8 and TRBJ1-5, with D uncertain. This CDR3 has 12 amino acids. Germline-derived CDR1 and CDR2 are SGHVS and FQNEAQ. The ends were cut back, 1 base at V and 7 bases at J, with 5 bases in the middle. CDR3 nucleotide sequence: TGTGCCAGCAGCTTAGGCCCCCAGCCCCAGCATTTT. This sequence encodes CASSLGPQPQHF. Based on the CDR3 plus reference TRBV7-8 and TRBJ1-5, the full variable domain is GAGVSQSPRYKVAKRGQDVALRCDPISGHVSLFWYQQALGQGPEFLTYFQNEAQLDKSGLPSDRFFAERPEGSVSTLKIQRTQQEDSAVYLCASSLGPQPQHFGDGTRLSIL.

This clonotype has ten or more counts. The rearrangement links TRBV9 to TRBJ2-7; a possible D gene is TRBD2 (6 bases). The CDR3 is 15 amino acids. CDR1 SGDLS and CDR2 YYNGEE come from the germline V gene. V dropped 5 bases and J dropped 2 bases, with 17 bases sitting between them. CDR3: CASSLDPGATYEQYF. As DNA, the CDR3 is TGTGCCAGCAGTCTTGACCCGGGAGCCACCTACGAGCAGTACTTC.

This clonotype has more than one count but fewer than ten. The CDR3 does not end in the conserved phenylalanine or tryptophan, so this is likely a read error. The chain combines TRBV7-3 with TRBJ2-1; 9 bases fit TRBD1. The CDR3 contains 21 residues. The germline V gene has CDR1 SGHTA and CDR2 FQGTGA. The V gene end was trimmed by 3 bases and the J gene end by 0 bases; junction bases not matched to a gene: 18. CDR3 sequence (DNA): TGTGCCAGCAGCTTTAATAGGCTAGGGACAGGGTTGAATCGCTCCTACAATGAGCAGTTCCTC. The encoded protein is CASSFNRLGTGLNRSYNEQFL.

This chain connects TRBV19 to TRBJ1-6; 10 bases map to TRBD1. The CDR3 length is 12 residues. Germline V CDR1 and CDR2: LNHDA, SQIVND (reference sequence). The CDR3 is CAGTGESSPLHF. The CDR3 DNA follows: TGTGCAGGGACAGGGGAGAGTTCGCCCCTCCACTTT.

This clonotype came up many times. The chain has TRBV6-4 and TRBJ1-2; TRBD1 matches 7 bases. The germline gives CDR1 MRHNA, CDR2 SNTAGT. The CDR3 sequence is 13 residues long. Trimming cost V 6 bases and J 6 bases; bases outside gene matches: 7. The CDR3 DNA is TGTGCCAGCAGGGTGACAGGGCGGGATGGCTACACCTTC. It specifies CASRVTGRDGYTF.

This clonotype was detected many times. The chain is built from TRBV19 and TRBJ2-7; D may be TRBD1 (6 bases). V shed 3 bases and J shed 3 bases, with 12 bases lying between them. Per germline, CDR1 LNHDA and CDR2 SQIVND (reference sequence). The CDR3 sequence is 14 residues long. The CDR3 nucleotides are TGTGCCAGTAGTATTGGCCAAGGGGGCTACGAGCAGTACTTC. It yields the protein CASSIGQGGYEQYF.

On this clonotype: A read error may be the cause here, since a much bigger clone is one base away. The chain joins TRBV5-4 to TRBJ2-1, with D unresolved. CDR3 length: 12 residues. CDR1 and CDR2 from the germline V gene are SGHNT and YYREEE (reference sequence). The chain's CDR3 is CACSFAARVQFF. DNA for the CDR3: TGTGCCTGCAGCTTCGCAGCTAGAGTGCAGTTCTTC.

CDR3 sequence reads: CASSPTVFVRRGFTDTQYF. In DNA, the CDR3 is TGTGCCAGCAGCCCAACGGTATTTGTGCGGCGGGGGTTCACAGATACGCAGTATTTT. This chain uses TRBV7-8 with TRBJ2-3; 7 nucleotides line up with TRBD2. CDR3 length: 19 residues. With 5 bases clipped from V and 2 bases from J, the junction kept 19 bases outside the gene matches. Germline values: CDR1 SGHVS, CDR2 FQNEAQ. Using reference TRBV7-8 and TRBJ2-3 for the parts outside the CDR3, the full variable domain is GAGVSQSPRYKVAKRGQDVALRCDPISGHVSLFWYQQALGQGPEFLTYFQNEAQLDKSGLPSDRFFAERPEGSVSTLKIQRTQQEDSAVYLCASSPTVFVRRGFTDTQYFGPGTRLTVL.

This clonotype has ten or more counts. The chain couples TRBV20-1 to TRBJ1-6, with 9 positions matching TRBD1. Unmatched junction bases numbered 7, after V lost 3 bases and J lost 10 bases. Germline lookup yields CDR1 DFQATT and CDR2 SNEGSKA (reference sequence). The CDR3 runs to 14 residues. The CDR3 nucleotides read TGCAGTGCTAGTAACAGGGGGCAGAGCTCACCCCTCCACTTT. As protein: CSASNRGQSSPLHF.

The chain couples TRBV10-1 to TRBJ1-1, with D perhaps matching TRBD1 (5 bases). The CDR3 consists of 16 residues. V gave up 3 bases and J gave up 2 bases, with 16 bases separating them. Germline lookup yields CDR1 WNHNN and CDR2 SYGVQD (reference sequence). CDR3 region: CASSDGGDGLNTEAFF. The CDR3 DNA follows: TGCGCCAGCAGTGATGGCGGGGACGGACTTAACACTGAAGCTTTCTTT.

This clonotype was recorded a few times. The genes are TRBV27 and TRBJ2-7; D is unresolved. V was shortened by 3 bases and J by 5 bases, with 14 bases between the two germline ends. The CDR3 runs to 14 residues. The V gene's germline CDR1 is MNHEY and CDR2 SMNVEV (reference sequence). Here the CDR3 reads CASSLGSRADEQYF. CDR3 in DNA: TGTGCCAGCAGTTTGGGCAGTAGGGCGGACGAGCAGTACTTC.

There are a few counts of this clonotype. V usage is TRBV12-3 or TRBV12-4 and J usage is TRBJ1-1; a possible D gene is TRBD1 (5 bases). V was shortened by 3 bases and J by 5 bases, with 10 bases between the two germline ends. The CDR3 runs 13 residues. The CDR3 nucleotides are TGTGCCAGCAGTTTCGTTGGGGGGACTGAAGCTTTCTTT. Its translation is CASSFVGGTEAFF.

This chain joins TRBV15 and TRBJ1-6, with D possibly matching TRBD1 (6 bases). The germline CDR1 and CDR2 sequences are LNHNV and YYDKDF (reference sequence). The CDR3 covers 16 residues. The V gene lost 3 bases and the J gene lost 10 bases, with 19 bases spanning the gap. In DNA form, the CDR3 reads TGTGCCACCAGCAGCCTGCGGGGGCGGGTTCGATCACCCCTCCACTTT. Its translation is CATSSLRGRVRSPLHF.

The chain combines TRBV15 with TRBJ2-5; D unclear. Germline CDR1 LNHNV, CDR2 YYDKDF (reference sequence). With 3 bases removed from V and 2 bases from J, the gap between germline ends came to 13 bases. This CDR3 is built from 15 residues. CDR3 protein: CATSSSEREQETQYF. The CDR3 bases are TGTGCCACCAGCAGCTCGGAGCGAGAGCAAGAGACCCAGTACTTC.

The sample holds many counts of this clonotype. The chain has TRBV6-2 or TRBV6-3 and TRBJ1-5, with a possible D match to TRBD1 (5 bases). V lost 9 bases and J lost 1, with 7 bases in between. The CDR3 contains 12 residues. Germline V gives CDR1 MNHEY, CDR2 SVGEGT. The CDR3 DNA is TGTGCCAGTTGGGGGAGCAATCAGCCCCAGCATTTT. Its translation is CASWGSNQPQHF.